The sequence of this TCR beta chain was determined in a study of blood T cell repertoires in COVID-19. TCRdb's table, derived via immunoSEQ multiplex PCR, lists solely in-frame clones and lacks some. The top ten hold roughly 19% of the sample, which has around 30,000 clones, 90% seen once. This CDR3 contains 16 residues. CDR1 LGHNA and CDR2 YNFKEQ come from the germline V gene. V shed 4 bases, J shed 6 bases, and the junction held 15 bases outside the gene matches. The sample consisted of peripheral blood. The TCR originated in a man older than 75 with acute or convalescent COVID-19. The J gene is TRBJ2-7, the V gene TRBV4-2; 7 bases agree with TRBD2. The CDR3 region is CASSLRLAATEFEQYF. The CDR3 DNA is TGTGCCAGCAGCCTTCGACTAGCCGCGACCGAATTCGAGCAGTACTTC.